This TCR beta chain comes out of a study of blood T cell repertoires in COVID-19. On the study more broadly: Acute-phase and convalescent COVID-19 samples originated in the United States, Italy and Spain.

The authors' processing: Estimation of nucleated cell counts was performed using reference gene primer amplification. TCRdb's copy holds only in-frame clones and misses some; the assay was immunoSEQ multiplex PCR. V, J and clone size are those of that table, while D and trimming were read from the DNA. The sample has about 240,000 clones; about 90% are singletons. One Seattle source followed patients from active infection through their disease course. Germline V gene data show CDR1 as MNHNY and CDR2 as SVGAGI (reference sequence). This CDR3 is built from 12 residues. V lost 6 bases to trimming and J lost 6 bases, with 11 bases between them.

Sequencing was done on a sample of peripheral blood. This chain connects TRBV6-6 to TRBJ2-5; TRBD1 is a possible D gene (6 bases). The receptor comes from a young man with COVID-19, enrolled during active disease. In nucleotides, the CDR3 is TGTGCCAGCAGCCCGGGACAACAGACCCAGTACTTC. The encoded protein is CASSPGQQTQYF.